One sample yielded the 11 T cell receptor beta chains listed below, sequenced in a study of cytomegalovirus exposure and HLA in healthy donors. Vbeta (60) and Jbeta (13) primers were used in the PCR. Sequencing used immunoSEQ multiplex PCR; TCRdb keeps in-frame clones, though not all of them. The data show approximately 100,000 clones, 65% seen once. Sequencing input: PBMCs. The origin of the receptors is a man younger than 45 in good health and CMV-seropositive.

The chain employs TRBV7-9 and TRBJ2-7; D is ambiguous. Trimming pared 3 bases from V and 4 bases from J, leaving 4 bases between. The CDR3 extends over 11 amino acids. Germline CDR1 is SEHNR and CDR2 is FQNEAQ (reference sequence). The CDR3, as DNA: TGTGCCAGCAGCTTTATGTACGAGCAGTACTTC. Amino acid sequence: CASSFMYEQYF.

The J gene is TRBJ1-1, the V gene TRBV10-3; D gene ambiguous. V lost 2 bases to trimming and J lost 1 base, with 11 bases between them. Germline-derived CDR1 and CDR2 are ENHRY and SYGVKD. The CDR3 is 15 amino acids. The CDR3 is CAISEAAARNTEAFF. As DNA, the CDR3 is TGTGCCATCAGTGAGGCGGCGGCTAGGAACACTGAAGCTTTCTTT.

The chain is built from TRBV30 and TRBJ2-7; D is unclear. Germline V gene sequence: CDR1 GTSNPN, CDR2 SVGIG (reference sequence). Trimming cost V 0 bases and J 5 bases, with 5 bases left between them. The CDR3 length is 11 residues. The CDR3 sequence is CAWSVSHEQYF. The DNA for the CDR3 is TGTGCCTGGAGTGTGAGCCACGAGCAGTACTTC.

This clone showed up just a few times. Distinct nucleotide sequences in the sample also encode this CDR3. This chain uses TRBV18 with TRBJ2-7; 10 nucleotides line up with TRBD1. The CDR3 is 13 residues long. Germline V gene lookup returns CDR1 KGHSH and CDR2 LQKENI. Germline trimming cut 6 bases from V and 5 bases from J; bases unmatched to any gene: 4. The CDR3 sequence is CASSRDRGHEQYF. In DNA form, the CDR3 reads TGTGCCAGCTCCAGGGACAGGGGCCACGAGCAGTACTTC.

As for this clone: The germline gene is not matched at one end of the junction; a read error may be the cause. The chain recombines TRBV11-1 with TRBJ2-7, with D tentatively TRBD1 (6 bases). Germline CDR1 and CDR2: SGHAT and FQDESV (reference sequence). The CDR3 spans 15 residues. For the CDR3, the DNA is TGCAGCTCCGTGGGGGTTACAGGGATCGCAGGGGAGCAGTACTTC. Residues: CSSVGVTGIAGEQYF. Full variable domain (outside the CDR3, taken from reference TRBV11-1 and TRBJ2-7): EAEVAQSPRYKITEKSQAVAFWCDPISGHATLYWYRQILGQGPELLVQFQDESVVDDSQLPKDRFSAERLKGVDSTLKIQPAELGDSAMYLCSSVGVTGIAGEQYFGPGTRLTVT.

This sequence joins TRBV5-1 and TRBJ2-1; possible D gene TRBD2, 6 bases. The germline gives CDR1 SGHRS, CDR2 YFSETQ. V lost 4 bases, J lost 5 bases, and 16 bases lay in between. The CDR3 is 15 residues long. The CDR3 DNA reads TGCGCCAGCAGCGCCACCGGGGGTGGCAACAATGAGCAGTTCTTC. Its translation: CASSATGGGNNEQFF.

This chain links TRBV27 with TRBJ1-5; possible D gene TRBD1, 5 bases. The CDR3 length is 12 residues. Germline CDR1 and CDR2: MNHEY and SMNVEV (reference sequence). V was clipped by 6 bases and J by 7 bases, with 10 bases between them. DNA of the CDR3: TGTGCCAGCAGCTCCGGGGGACAGCCCCAGCATTTT. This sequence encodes CASSSGGQPQHF.

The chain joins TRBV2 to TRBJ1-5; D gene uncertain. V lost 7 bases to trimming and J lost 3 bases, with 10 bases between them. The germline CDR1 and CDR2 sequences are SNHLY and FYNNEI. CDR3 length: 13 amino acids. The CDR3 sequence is CASTLGPNQPQHF. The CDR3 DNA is TGTGCCAGCACGTTGGGCCCCAATCAGCCCCAGCATTTT.

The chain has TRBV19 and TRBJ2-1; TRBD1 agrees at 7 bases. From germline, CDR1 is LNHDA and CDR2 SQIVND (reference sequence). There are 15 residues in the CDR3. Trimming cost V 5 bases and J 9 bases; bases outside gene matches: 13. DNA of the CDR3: TGTGCCAGTAGTTATGGGACCAGGGGGAACAGTGAGCAGTTCTTC. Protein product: CASSYGTRGNSEQFF. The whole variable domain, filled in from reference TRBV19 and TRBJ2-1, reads DGGITQSPKYLFRKEGQNVTLSCEQNLNHDAMYWYRQDPGQGLRLIYYSQIVNDFQKGDIAEGYSVSREKKESFPLTVTSAQKNPTAFYLCASSYGTRGNSEQFFGPGTRLTVL.

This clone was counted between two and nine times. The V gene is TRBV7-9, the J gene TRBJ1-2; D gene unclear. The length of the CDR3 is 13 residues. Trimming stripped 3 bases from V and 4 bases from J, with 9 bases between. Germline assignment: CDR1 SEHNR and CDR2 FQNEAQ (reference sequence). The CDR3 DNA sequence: TGTGCCAGCAGCTTTAGTAGTATCTATGGCTACACCTTC. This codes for CASSFSSIYGYTF.

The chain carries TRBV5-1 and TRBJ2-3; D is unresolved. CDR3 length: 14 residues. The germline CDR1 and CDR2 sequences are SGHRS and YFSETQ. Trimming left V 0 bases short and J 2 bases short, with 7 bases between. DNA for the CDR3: TGCGCCAGCAGCTTGGGGCGGTTCACAGATACGCAGTATTTT. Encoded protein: CASSLGRFTDTQYF.